This TCR beta chain was captured in a study of blood T cell repertoires in COVID-19. Measured with immunoSEQ multiplex PCR; TCRdb has only the in-frame clones, and not every one. The sample gives fewer than 300,000 clones, 70% to 90% of which show up once; more than 10% is in the top ten. The CDR3 has 14 residues. The ends were cut back, 1 base at V and 4 bases at J, with 10 bases in the middle. Germline assignment: CDR1 MNHEY and CDR2 SMNVEV (reference sequence). The V and J genes are TRBV27 and TRBJ1-1, with D maybe TRBD1 (5 bases). The sequencing sample was made of peripheral blood. This TCR was recovered from a woman in her 30s with COVID-19, enrolled during active disease. The CDR3 nucleotides read TGTGCCAGCAGTTTATGGGGGGGGGTCACTGAAGCTTTCTTT. This codes for CASSLWGGVTEAFF.